The present TCR beta chain was sequenced within a study of cytomegalovirus exposure and HLA in healthy donors. Overall study: The 100 to 150 validation repertoires were reported in a later analysis to have been generated on the same platform as the roughly 670 first-cohort repertoires.

Germline CDR1 and CDR2: SGDLS and YYNGEE. Unmatched junction bases numbered 9, after V lost 4 bases and J lost 4 bases. The CDR3 extends over 15 amino acids. With respect to this clone: Its specificity is not known.

Sequenced by immunoSEQ multiplex PCR; TCRdb stores in-frame clones only, minus some. The repertoire holds 76,000 or so clones, with roughly 95% as singletons. Overall study results and limits: Whilst most TCR sequences proved rare, a subset of public TCRs occurred across many donors.

The V and J genes are TRBV9 and TRBJ1-1; the match to TRBD1 covers 8 bases. Sequencing input: PBMCs. This sequence was found in a woman under 30 in good health and CMV-seropositive. In DNA, the CDR3 is TGTGCCAGCAGCTCCACCGGACAGGGCGCCACTGAAGCTTTCTTT. Translating gives CASSSTGQGATEAFF. Variable domain in full (rest from reference TRBV9 and TRBJ1-1): DSGVTQTPKHLITATGQRVTLRCSPRSGDLSVYWYQQSLDQGLQFLIQYYNGEERAKGNILERFSAQQFPDLHSELNLSSLELGDSALYFCASSSTGQGATEAFFGQGTRLTVV.